A single sample gave rise to the 10 T cell receptor beta chains below, sequenced in a study of vaccination and CD4 T cells after COVID-19. These receptors' antigens are unknown. Treatment indicated: roughly 10-day PBMC culture with coronavirus spike peptide pools or control peptides (ViraFEST assay). At the Johns Hopkins FTIC core, DNA taken from cultured CD4+ T cells was sequenced by way of the Oncomine TCR Beta short-read assay. Each CDR3 protein is one row after TCRdb ran MiXCR on the PCR reads. The profile covers more than 4,000 distinct CDR3 sequences, with approximately 19% appearing a single time and 20% to 25% taken by the ten largest. Sequencing was performed on CD4+ T cells from blood, cultured in vitro. Source of these receptors: a human donor who had recovered from COVID-19.

This clonotype was counted a few times. The V gene is TRBV6-1, the J gene TRBJ1-6; weak D call: TRBD1 (5 bases). The CDR3 contains 18 residues. From germline, CDR1 is MNHNS and CDR2 SASEGT. The V gene lost 2 bases and the J gene lost 3 bases, with 17 bases spanning the gap. The CDR3 sequence is CASSEPRETDFYNSPLHF. CDR3 sequence (DNA): TGTGCCAGCAGTGAACCAAGGGAGACAGATTTCTATAATTCACCCCTCCACTTT.

The chain has TRBV7-9 and TRBJ1-5, with 10 nucleotides matching TRBD1. CDR3 length equals 17 residues. Germline V gives CDR1 SEHNR, CDR2 FQNEAQ (reference sequence). With 4 bases clipped from V and 2 bases from J, the junction kept 8 bases outside the gene matches. CDR3: CASSSDRGNGRNQPQHF. The CDR3 DNA reads TGTGCCAGCAGCTCGGACAGGGGGAATGGGCGCAATCAGCCCCAGCATTTT.

By frequency in the sample, this clonotype is medium-sized. The V and J genes are TRBV2 and TRBJ1-1; D unresolved. There are 11 residues in the CDR3. In germline, CDR1 is SNHLY, CDR2 FYNNEI. Trimming took off 7 bases at V and 6 bases at J, with 9 bases between the two ends. The CDR3 DNA is TGTGCCAGCACTTATATCGCTGAAGCTTTCTTT. Amino acid sequence: CASTYIAEAFF. Drawing the rest from reference TRBV2 and TRBJ1-1, the complete variable domain is EPEVTQTPSHQVTQMGQEVILRCVPISNHLYFYWYRQILGQKVEFLVSFYNNEISEKSEIFDDQFSVERPDGSNFTLKIRSTKLEDSAMYFCASTYIAEAFFGQGTRLTVV.

Within the sample, this clonotype is medium-sized (0.01 to 0.1%). This rearrangement joins TRBV7-3 to TRBJ1-6; maybe TRBD1 (5 bases). CDR3 length: 14 residues. The ends were cut back, 5 bases at V and 7 bases at J, with 12 bases in the middle. Per germline, CDR1 SGHTA and CDR2 FQGTGA. This CDR3 is CASSRDGGNSPLHF. CDR3 DNA sequence: TGTGCCAGCAGCCGGGACGGCGGGAATTCACCCCTCCACTTT.

By sample fraction, this clonotype is medium-sized. V and J are TRBV20-1 and TRBJ1-2, with 12 positions matching TRBD1. Germline V gene lookup returns CDR1 DFQATT and CDR2 SNEGSKA (reference sequence). The CDR3 extends over 13 amino acids. The CDR3 nucleotides are TGCAGGGCTTACCGGGGGACAGGGGGCGGCTACACCTTC. Translating gives CRAYRGTGGGYTF.

The V call is TRBV6-1, the J call TRBJ1-6; D may be TRBD1 (5 bases). This CDR3 contains 14 residues. Germline V gives CDR1 MNHNS, CDR2 SASEGT. V dropped 6 bases and J dropped 7 bases, with 13 bases sitting between them. This CDR3 reads CASRPRVGNSPLHF. The CDR3 coding sequence is TGTGCCAGCAGACCCAGGGTTGGGAATTCACCCCTCCACTTT.

This clonotype is medium-sized (0.01 to 0.1%) within its sample. The CDR3 coding sequence is TGTGCCAGCAGCCAAGATGAAGGGACTCAGCCCCAGCATTTT. This sequence encodes CASSQDEGTQPQHF. J is TRBJ1-5 and V is TRBV4-2, with D possibly being TRBD1 (5 bases). This CDR3 region has 14 residues. Trimming pared 0 bases from V and 6 bases from J, leaving 9 bases between. CDR1 is LGHNA, CDR2 YNFKEQ, per germline.

The CDR3 loop reads CASSLGRERAFF. In DNA, the CDR3 is TGTGCCAGCAGCTTGGGACGTGAAAGAGCTTTCTTT. This chain links TRBV11-2 with TRBJ1-1; a possible D gene is TRBD1 (5 bases). Germline values: CDR1 SGHAT, CDR2 FQNNGV. The CDR3 has 12 residues. V was trimmed by 3 bases and J by 10 bases, leaving 12 bases between them.

The table lists this clonotype with a few counts. V gene TRBV6-4 combines with J gene TRBJ1-5, with a tentative D call TRBD1 (6 bases). The CDR3 loop spans 16 amino acids. CDR1 and CDR2 (germline): MRHNA, SNTAGT. The V end lost 7 bases, the J end lost 2 bases, and 18 bases lay between the germline ends. The CDR3 bases are TGTGCCAGCACCTCAGGCCAGGGGAAATGCAATCAGCCCCAGCATTTT. Protein sequence: CASTSGQGKCNQPQHF.

The rearrangement uses TRBV5-1 and TRBJ2-3, with 8 bases fitting TRBD2. This CDR3 is built from 15 residues. Losses at the gene ends were 0 bases for V and 4 bases for J; bases not matched to a gene: 4. Germline V gene data show CDR1 as SGHRS and CDR2 as YFSETQ. The CDR3 here is CASSLGLAGSDTQYF. The CDR3 DNA follows: TGCGCCAGCAGCTTGGGGTTAGCGGGGTCAGATACGCAGTATTTT. Full variable domain (missing parts from reference TRBV5-1 and TRBJ2-3): KAGVTQTPRYLIKTRGQQVTLSCSPISGHRSVSWYQQTPGQGLQFLFEYFSETQRNKGNFPGRFSGRQFSNSRSEMNVSTLELGDSALYLCASSLGLAGSDTQYFGPGTRLTVL.